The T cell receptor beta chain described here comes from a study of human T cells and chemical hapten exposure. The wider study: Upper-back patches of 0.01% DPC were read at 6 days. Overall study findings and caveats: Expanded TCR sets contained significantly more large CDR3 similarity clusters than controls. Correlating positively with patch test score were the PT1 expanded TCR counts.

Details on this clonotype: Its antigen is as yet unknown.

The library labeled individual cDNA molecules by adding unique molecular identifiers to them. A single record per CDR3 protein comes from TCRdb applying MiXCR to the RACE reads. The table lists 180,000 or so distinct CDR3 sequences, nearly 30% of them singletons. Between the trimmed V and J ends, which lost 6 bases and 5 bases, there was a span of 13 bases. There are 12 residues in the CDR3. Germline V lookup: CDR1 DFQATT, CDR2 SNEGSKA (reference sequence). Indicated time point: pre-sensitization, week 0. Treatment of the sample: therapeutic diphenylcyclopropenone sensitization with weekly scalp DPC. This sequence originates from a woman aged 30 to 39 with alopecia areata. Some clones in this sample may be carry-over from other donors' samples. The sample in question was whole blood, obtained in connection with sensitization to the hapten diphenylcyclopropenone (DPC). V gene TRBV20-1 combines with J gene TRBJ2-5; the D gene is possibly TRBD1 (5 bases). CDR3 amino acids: CSAGVGKETQYF. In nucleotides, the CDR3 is TGCAGTGCAGGGGTAGGGAAGGAGACCCAGTACTTC.